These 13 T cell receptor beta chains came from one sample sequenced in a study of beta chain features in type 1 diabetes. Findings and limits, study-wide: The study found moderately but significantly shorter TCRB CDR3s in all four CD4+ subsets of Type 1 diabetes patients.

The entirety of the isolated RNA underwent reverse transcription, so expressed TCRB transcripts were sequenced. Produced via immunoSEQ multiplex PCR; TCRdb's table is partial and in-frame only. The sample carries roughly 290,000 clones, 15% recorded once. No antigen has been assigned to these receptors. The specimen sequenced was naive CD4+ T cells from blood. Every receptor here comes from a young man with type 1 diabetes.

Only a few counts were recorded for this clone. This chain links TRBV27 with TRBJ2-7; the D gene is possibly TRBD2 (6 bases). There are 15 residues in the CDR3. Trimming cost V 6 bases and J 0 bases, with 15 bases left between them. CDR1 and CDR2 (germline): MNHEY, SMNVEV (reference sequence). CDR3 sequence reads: CASRSRSGRSYEQYF. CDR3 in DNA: TGTGCCAGCAGAAGTCGTAGCGGCCGCTCCTACGAGCAGTACTTC.

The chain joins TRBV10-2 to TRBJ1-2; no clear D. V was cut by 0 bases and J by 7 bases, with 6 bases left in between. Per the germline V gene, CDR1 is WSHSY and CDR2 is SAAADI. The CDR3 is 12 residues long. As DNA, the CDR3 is TGCGCCAGCAGTGAGTCAGCTGGTGGCTACACCTTC. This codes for CASSESAGGYTF.

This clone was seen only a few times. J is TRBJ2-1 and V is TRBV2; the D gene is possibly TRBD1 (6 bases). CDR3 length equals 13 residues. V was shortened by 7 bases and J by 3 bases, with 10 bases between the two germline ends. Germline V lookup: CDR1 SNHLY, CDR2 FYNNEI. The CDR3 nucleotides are TGTGCCAGCACAGGGGTAGACTACAATGAGCAGTTCTTC. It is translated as CASTGVDYNEQFF. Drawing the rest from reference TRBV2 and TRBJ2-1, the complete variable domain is EPEVTQTPSHQVTQMGQEVILRCVPISNHLYFYWYRQILGQKVEFLVSFYNNEISEKSEIFDDQFSVERPDGSNFTLKIRSTKLEDSAMYFCASTGVDYNEQFFGPGTRLTVL.

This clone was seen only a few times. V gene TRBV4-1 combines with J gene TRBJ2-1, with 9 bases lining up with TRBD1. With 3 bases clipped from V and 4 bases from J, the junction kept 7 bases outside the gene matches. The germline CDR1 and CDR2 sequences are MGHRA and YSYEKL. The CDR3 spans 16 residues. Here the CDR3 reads CASSQAGTGRYNEQFF. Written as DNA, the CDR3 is TGCGCCAGCAGCCAGGCCGGGACAGGGCGATACAATGAGCAGTTCTTC.

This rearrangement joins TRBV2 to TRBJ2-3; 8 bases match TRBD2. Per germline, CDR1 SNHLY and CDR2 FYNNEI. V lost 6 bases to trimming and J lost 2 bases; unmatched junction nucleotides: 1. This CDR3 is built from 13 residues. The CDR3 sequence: CASRLAATDTQYF. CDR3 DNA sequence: TGTGCCAGCAGACTAGCGGCCACAGATACGCAGTATTTT.

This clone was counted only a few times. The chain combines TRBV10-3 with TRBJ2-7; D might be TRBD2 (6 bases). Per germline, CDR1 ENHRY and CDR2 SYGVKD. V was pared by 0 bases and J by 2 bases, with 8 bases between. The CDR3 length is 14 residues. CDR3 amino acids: CAISESAGPYEQYF. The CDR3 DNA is TGTGCCATCAGTGAGTCGGCGGGACCCTACGAGCAGTACTTC.

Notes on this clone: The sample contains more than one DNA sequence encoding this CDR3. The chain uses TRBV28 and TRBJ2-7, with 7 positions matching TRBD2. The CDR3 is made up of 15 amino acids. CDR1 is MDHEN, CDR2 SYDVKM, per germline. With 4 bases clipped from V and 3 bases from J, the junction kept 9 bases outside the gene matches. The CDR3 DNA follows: TGTGCCAGCAGTTCCGCCGGGACGGGGGGCTACGAGCAGTACTTC. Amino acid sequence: CASSSAGTGGYEQYF. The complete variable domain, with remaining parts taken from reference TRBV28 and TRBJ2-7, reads DVKVTQSSRYLVKRTGEKVFLECVQDMDHENMFWYRQDPGLGLRLIYFSYDVKMKEKGDIPEGYSVSREKKERFSLILESASTNQTSMYLCASSSAGTGGYEQYFGPGTRLTVT.

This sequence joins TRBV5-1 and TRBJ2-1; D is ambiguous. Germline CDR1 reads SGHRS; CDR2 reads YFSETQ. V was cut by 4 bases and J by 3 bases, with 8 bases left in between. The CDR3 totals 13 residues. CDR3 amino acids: CASSNDFYNEQFF. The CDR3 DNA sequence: TGCGCCAGCAGCAATGACTTCTACAATGAGCAGTTCTTC.

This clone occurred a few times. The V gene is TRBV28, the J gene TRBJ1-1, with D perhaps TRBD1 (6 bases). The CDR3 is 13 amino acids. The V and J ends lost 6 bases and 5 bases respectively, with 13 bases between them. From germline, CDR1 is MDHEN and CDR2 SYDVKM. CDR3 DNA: TGTGCCAGCAGCCTCGGGCAGGGGACTGAAGCTTTCTTT. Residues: CASSLGQGTEAFF.

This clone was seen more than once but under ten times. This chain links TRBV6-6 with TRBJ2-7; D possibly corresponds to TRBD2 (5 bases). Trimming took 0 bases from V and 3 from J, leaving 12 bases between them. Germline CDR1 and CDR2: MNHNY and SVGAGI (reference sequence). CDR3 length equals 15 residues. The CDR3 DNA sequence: TGTGCCAGCAGTTACTCGGGAGTCGGGGACTACGAGCAGTACTTC. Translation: CASSYSGVGDYEQYF.

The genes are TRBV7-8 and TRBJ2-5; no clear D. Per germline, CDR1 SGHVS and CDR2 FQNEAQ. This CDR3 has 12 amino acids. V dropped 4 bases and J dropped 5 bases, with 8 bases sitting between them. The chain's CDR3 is CASSSSAETQYF. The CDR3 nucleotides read TGTGCCAGCAGCTCGAGTGCTGAGACCCAGTACTTC.

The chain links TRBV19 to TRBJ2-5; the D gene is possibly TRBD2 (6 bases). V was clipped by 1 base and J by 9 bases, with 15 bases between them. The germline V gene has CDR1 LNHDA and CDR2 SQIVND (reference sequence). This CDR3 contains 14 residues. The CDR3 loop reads CASSIVGGVRAQYF. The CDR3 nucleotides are TGTGCCAGTAGTATAGTCGGAGGGGTGAGGGCCCAGTACTTC.

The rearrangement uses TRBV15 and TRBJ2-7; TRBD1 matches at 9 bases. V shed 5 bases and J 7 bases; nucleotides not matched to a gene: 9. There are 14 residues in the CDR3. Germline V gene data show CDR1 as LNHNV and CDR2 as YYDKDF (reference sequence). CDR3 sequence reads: CATSERGQGGEQYF. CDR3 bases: TGTGCCACCAGCGAGAGGGGACAGGGTGGGGAGCAGTACTTC.